This entry describes one TCR beta chain. Sequenced by immunoSEQ multiplex PCR; TCRdb stores in-frame clones only, minus some. The table records approximately 270,000 clones, about 90% of them present only once. This CDR3 is 14 amino acids long. These data belong to a study of blood T cell repertoires in COVID-19. Whole-study context: Nucleic acid was either cDNA or gDNA, and it came from T cells, B-cell-depleted T cells, or PBMCs.

Sequenced input: PBMCs or T cells enriched from blood (not recorded which). This sequence originates from a human donor in a cohort exposed to, infected with or recovered from COVID-19 (not recorded which). The donor label of this sample is uncertain. The chain has TRBV21-1 and TRBJ2-7; the table's D call, TRBD1, has no DNA check behind it. TRBV21-1 is annotated as a pseudogene. The CDR3 here is CASSKGQPSYEQYF. CDR3 coding DNA: TGTGCCAGCAGCAAGGGACAGCCCTCCTACGAGCAGTACTTC.